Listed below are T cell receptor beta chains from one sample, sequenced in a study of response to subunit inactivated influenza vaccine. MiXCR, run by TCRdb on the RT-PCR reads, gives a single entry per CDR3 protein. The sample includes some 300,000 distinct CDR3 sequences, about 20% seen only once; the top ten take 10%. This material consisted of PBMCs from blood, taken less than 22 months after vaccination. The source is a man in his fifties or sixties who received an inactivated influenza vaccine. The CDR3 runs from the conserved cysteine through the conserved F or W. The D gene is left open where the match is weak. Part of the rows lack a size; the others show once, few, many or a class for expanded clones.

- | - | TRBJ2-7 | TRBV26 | TGTGCCAGCAGTTATGTCTACGAGCAGTACTTC | CASSYVYEQYF
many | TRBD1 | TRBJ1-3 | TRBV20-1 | TGCAGTGCTAGAGGGCAGGGGGCGGCTGCTGGAAACACCATATATTTT | CSARGQGAAAGNTIYF
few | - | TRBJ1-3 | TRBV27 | TGTGCCAGCAGTCTAAAGGACTCTGGAAACACCATATATTTT | CASSLKDSGNTIYF
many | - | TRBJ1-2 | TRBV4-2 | TGTGCCAGCAGCCAAACCTCGGATAGGCCTCCCACCTTC | CASSQTSDRPPTF
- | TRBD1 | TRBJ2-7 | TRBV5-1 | TGCGCCAGCAGCGAAGTCCCGGGACAGGGGTCCTACGAGCAGTACTTC | CASSEVPGQGSYEQYF
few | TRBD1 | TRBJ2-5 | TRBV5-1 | TGCGCCAGCAGCTTGGACCCGGGACAGGGAAAGACCCAGTACTTC | CASSLDPGQGKTQYF
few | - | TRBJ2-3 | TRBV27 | TGTGCCAGCAGTTTAAAAGGGGCCAGGGACACGCAGTATTTT | CASSLKGARDTQYF
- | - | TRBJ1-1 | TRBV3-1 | TGTGCCGCAGGGGCCCTGCCGGGTATAGAAGCTTTCTTT | CAAGALPGIEAFF
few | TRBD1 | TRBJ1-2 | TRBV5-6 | TGTGCCAGCAGCGTCAGGGGGCGCGATGGCTACACCTTC | CASSVRGRDGYTF
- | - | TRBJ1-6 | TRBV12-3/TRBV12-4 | TGTGCCAGCAGTTTAGCGCATGGGGGGCCCTATAATTCACCCCTCCACTTT | CASSLAHGGPYNSPLHF
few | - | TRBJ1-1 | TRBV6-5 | TGTGCCAGCAGTTACGATCCAAGAAGAGAGGTTTTT | CASSYDPRREVF
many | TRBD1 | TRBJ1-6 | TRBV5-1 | TGCGCCAGCTCGGGACAGGGGTCCAATTCACCCCTCCACTTT | CASSGQGSNSPLHF
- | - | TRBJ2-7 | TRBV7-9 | TGTGCCAGCAGCAAGCGACAGCTCTCCGAGCAGTACTTC | CASSKRQLSEQYF
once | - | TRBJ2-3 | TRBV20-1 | TGCAGTGCTAGAGCATTGGGCGGGAACACAGATACGCAGTATTTT | CSARALGGNTDTQYF
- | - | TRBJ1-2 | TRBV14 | TGTGCCAGCAGCCAAGTAACCGGGCCATTAGCTAACTATGGCTACACCTTC | CASSQVTGPLANYGYTF
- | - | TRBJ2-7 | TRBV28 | TGTGCCAAGGTTAGGTCCTACGAGCAGTACTTC | CAKVRSYEQYF
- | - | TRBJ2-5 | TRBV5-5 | TGTGCCAGCAGCCAGGGCAGGGAAGAACCCCGGTCCCAGTACTTC | CASSQGREEPRSQYF
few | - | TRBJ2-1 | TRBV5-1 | TGCGCCAGCAGCTCTACGACAGGAGGGAATGAGCAGTTCTTC | CASSSTTGGNEQFF
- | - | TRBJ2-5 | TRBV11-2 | TGTGCCAGCAGCCCCACCGCGGGGTTGGAGACCCAGTACTTC | CASSPTAGLETQYF
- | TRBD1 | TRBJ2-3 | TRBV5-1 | TGCGCCAGCAGCCGGGACAGTTCCACAGATACGCAGTATTTT | CASSRDSSTDTQYF
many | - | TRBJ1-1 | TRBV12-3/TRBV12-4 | TGTGCCAGCATCCCTCGGGGCGGAACGACGACTGAAGCTTTCTTT | CASIPRGGTTTEAFF
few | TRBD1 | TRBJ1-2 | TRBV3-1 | TGTGCCAGCAGACCGGGGACAGGGTTCTTCGGCGGCTATGGCTACACCTTC | CASRPGTGFFGGYGYTF
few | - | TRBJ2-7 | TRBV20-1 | TGCAGTGCTAGAGATTTCACAGCCGAGCAGTACTTC | CSARDFTAEQYF
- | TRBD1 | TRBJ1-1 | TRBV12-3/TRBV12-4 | TGTGCCAGCAGTTTGACAGGGGGAGCTTTCACTGAAGCTTTCTTT | CASSLTGGAFTEAFF